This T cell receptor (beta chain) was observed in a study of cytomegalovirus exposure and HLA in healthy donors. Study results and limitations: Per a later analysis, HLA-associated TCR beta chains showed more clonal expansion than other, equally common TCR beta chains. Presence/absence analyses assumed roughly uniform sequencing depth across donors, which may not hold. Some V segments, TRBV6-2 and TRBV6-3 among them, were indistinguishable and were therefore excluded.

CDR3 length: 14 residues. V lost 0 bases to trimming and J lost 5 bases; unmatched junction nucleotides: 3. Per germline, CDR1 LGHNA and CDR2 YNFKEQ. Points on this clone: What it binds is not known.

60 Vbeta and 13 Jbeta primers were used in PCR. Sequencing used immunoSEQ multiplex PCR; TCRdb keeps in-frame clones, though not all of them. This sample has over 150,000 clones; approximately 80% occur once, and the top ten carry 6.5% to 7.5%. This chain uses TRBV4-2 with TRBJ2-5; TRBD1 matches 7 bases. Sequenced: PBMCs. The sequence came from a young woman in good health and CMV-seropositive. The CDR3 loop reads CASSQEGGSETQYF. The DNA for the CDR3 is TGTGCCAGCAGCCAAGAAGGGGGCTCGGAGACCCAGTACTTC.